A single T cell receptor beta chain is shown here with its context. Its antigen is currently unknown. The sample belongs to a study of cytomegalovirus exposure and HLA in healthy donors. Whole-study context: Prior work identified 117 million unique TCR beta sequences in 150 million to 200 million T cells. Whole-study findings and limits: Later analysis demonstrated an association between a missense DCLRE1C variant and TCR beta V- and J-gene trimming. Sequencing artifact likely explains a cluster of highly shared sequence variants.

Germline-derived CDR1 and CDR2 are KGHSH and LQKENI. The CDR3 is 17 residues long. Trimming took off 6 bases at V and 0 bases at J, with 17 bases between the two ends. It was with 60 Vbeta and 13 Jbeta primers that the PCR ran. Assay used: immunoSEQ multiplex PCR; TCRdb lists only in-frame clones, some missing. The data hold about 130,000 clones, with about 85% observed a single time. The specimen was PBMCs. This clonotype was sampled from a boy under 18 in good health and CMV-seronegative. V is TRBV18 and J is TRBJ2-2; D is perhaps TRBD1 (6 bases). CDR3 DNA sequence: TGTGCCAGCTCGGCACGACAGGCCAATACGAACACCGGGGAGCTGTTTTTT. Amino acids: CASSARQANTNTGELFF.